Listed below are T cell receptor beta chains from one sample, sequenced in a study of tumor-infiltrating lymphocytes in primary liver carcinoma. TCRdb analysed the multiplex PCR reads with MiXCR anew, one entry per CDR3 protein. The table has hundreds of thousands of distinct CDR3 sequences, approximately 54% seen once. Sequencing used peripheral blood. The receptors were sampled from a woman in her 30s with primary liver carcinoma and hepatitis B virus infection. Each CDR3 is given with its conserved first and last residue. A D gene is named only where the DNA matches it firmly. Some rows mark clone size as missing; the rest say once, few, many or name a class of expanded clone.

d_call	v_call	j_call	clone_size	cdr3_nt	cdr3_aa
.	TRBV19	TRBJ2-1	.	TGTGCCAGTAGTATTCACCTTACCGGGACGGTCCGTAATGAGCAGTTCTTC	CASSIHLTGTVRNEQFF
.	TRBV4-2	TRBJ2-4	many	TGTGCCAGCAGCCCACCGTCTGGAAACAAAAACATTCAGTACTTC	CASSPPSGNKNIQYF
.	TRBV12-3/TRBV12-4	TRBJ1-5	.	TGTGCCAACAGTAAACAGAAAAATAGGGTATCCAATCAGCCCCAACATTTT	CANSKQKNRVSNQPQHF
TRBD2	TRBV6-1	TRBJ2-2	.	TGTGCCAGCAGTAGCGCGGGAGGGCATAGACCGGACACCGGGGAGCTGTTTTTT	CASSSAGGHRPDTGELFF
TRBD1	TRBV6-6	TRBJ2-3	many	TGTGCCAGCAGCCGGACAGGGCCCCCAGATACGCAGTATTTT	CASSRTGPPDTQYF
.	TRBV5-6	TRBJ2-2	.	TGTGCCAACAGCTTGCGGTTCTCTAACACCCGGGAGCTGTTTTTT	CANSLRFSNTRELFF
TRBD2	TRBV30	TRBJ2-7	.	TGTGCCTGGAGTTCGACTAGCGGGAGCTCCTACGAGCAGTACTTC	CAWSSTSGSSYEQYF
.	TRBV6-5	TRBJ2-7	.	TGTGCCAGCAGTAAACCCGGAACAGACGAGCACTACTTC	CASSKPGTDEHYF
.	TRBV12-3/TRBV12-4	TRBJ2-7	few	TGTGCCAGCGGGTACTCCTACGAGCAGTACTTC	CASGYSYEQYF
.	TRBV6-1	TRBJ2-2	once	TGTGCCAACAGTGAAGGATGCGTTTCTATCGGGGAGCTGTTTTTT	CANSEGCVSIGELFF
.	TRBV6-6	TRBJ2-2	.	TGTGCCAGCAGTTTCTTTGCTTCTTCCGGGGAGCTGTTTTTT	CASSFFASSGELFF
.	TRBV5-5	TRBJ1-2	.	TGTGCCAGCAGCTTGGGTCCAAGGCAGGCTGCTGGCTACACCTTC	CASSLGPRQAAGYTF
.	TRBV11-2	TRBJ2-1	.	TGTGCCAGCAGCTCAGGACTAACGAAATACGATGAGCAGTTCTTC	CASSSGLTKYDEQFF
.	TRBV30	TRBJ1-4	.	TGTGCCTGGAGTGTACATGGGGATGAAAAACTGTTTTTT	CAWSVHGDEKLFF
.	TRBV7-8	TRBJ1-1	few	TGTGCCAGCAGCCGATTAAGCGTCGTGAACACTGAAGCTTTCTTT	CASSRLSVVNTEAFF